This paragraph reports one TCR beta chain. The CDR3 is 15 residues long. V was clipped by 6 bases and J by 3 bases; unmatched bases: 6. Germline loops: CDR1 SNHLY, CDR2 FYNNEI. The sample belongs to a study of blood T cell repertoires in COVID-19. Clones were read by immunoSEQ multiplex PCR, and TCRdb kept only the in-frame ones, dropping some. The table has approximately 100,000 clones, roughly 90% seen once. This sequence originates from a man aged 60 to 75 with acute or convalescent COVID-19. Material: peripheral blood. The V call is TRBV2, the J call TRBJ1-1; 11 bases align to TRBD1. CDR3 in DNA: TGTGCCAGCAGGCCTGGGACAGGGGGGTACACTGAAGCTTTCTTT. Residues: CASRPGTGGYTEAFF.